These 16 T cell receptor beta chains share one sample of origin, sequenced in a study of shared clonotypes between healthy human individuals. TCRdb's table, derived via immunoSEQ multiplex PCR, lists solely in-frame clones and lacks some. This table holds 450,000 to 500,000 clones, over 60% found once. Sequencing used PBMCs. The receptor set was obtained from a woman in her thirties or forties in good health. Some clones in this sample may be carry-over from other donors' samples.

This chain joins TRBV7-2 and TRBJ2-2; TRBD1 matches at 7 bases. The germline V gene encodes CDR1 SGHTA and CDR2 FQGNSA. J gave up 2 bases and V 5 bases, and 5 bases lay outside the gene matches. This CDR3 is 15 amino acids long. The CDR3 loop is CASSVRQGNTGELFF. The CDR3 bases are TGTGCCAGCAGCGTAAGACAGGGAAACACCGGGGAGCTGTTTTTT.

The genes are TRBV9 and TRBJ2-3; 7 bases align to TRBD2. This CDR3 region has 16 residues. Germline lookup yields CDR1 SGDLS and CDR2 YYNGEE. The trim removed 0 bases at V and 1 base at J, leaving 5 bases unmatched. The CDR3 region is CASSVDVGGGTDTQYF. The CDR3 DNA sequence: TGTGCCAGCAGCGTAGATGTGGGGGGGGGCACAGATACGCAGTATTTT.

This sequence joins TRBV4-1 and TRBJ1-1; D is unresolved. CDR1 is MGHRA, CDR2 YSYEKL, per germline. The CDR3 is 15 amino acids. Trimming took 1 base from V and 1 from J, leaving 10 bases between them. The CDR3 spells CASSQVHSPNTEAFF. The DNA for the CDR3 is TGCGCCAGCAGCCAAGTGCACAGCCCGAACACTGAAGCTTTCTTT.

This chain links TRBV15 with TRBJ2-1, with TRBD1 as a possible D gene (6 bases). The CDR3 totals 14 residues. The germline V and J ends were trimmed by 5 bases and 0 bases, with 8 bases remaining between them. Germline V CDR1 and CDR2: LNHNV, YYDKDF (reference sequence). The CDR3 DNA sequence: TGTGCCACCAGCGAACAGGGCTCCTACAATGAGCAGTTCTTC. This gives the protein CATSEQGSYNEQFF.

This clone was seen only once. V is TRBV18 and J is TRBJ2-6; 7 positions match TRBD1. This CDR3 contains 19 residues. V was clipped by 2 bases and J by 4 bases; unmatched bases: 14. Germline V lookup: CDR1 KGHSH, CDR2 LQKENI. CDR3 in DNA: TGTGCCAGCTCACCAGGAGTAGACAGGGATGGAAGAGGGGCCAACGTCCTGACTTTC. Translating it yields CASSPGVDRDGRGANVLTF.

The chain carries TRBV10-3 and TRBJ2-7; D remains unclear. Germline CDR1 and CDR2: ENHRY and SYGVKD. Trimming shortened V by 4 bases and J by 0 bases, and 7 bases separated the two germline ends. CDR3 length equals 13 residues. CDR3 bases: TGTGCCATCAGTGGGCAGACCTCCTACGAGCAGTACTTC. Translating it yields CAISGQTSYEQYF.

Only a few counts were recorded for this clone. The chain uses TRBV9 and TRBJ2-2; 7 nucleotides match TRBD2. Germline CDR1 SGDLS, CDR2 YYNGEE. There are 13 residues in the CDR3. Unmatched junction bases numbered 5, after V lost 7 bases and J lost 5 bases. The CDR3 bases are TGTGCCAGCGGAAGCGGGAATACCGGGGAGCTGTTTTTT. Residues: CASGSGNTGELFF.

The chain has TRBV2 and TRBJ2-7, with 7 bases aligning to TRBD2. The V gene's germline CDR1 is SNHLY and CDR2 FYNNEI. The CDR3 sequence is 13 residues long. The J segment lost 6 bases and the V segment lost 0 bases, leaving 2 bases of the junction unmatched. The CDR3 here is CASSEARGGEQYF. CDR3 bases: TGTGCCAGCAGTGAAGCTCGCGGGGGCGAGCAGTACTTC.

The chain links TRBV7-8 to TRBJ1-4; D is ambiguous. The ends were cut back, 2 bases at V and 7 bases at J, with 11 bases in the middle. From germline, CDR1 is SGHVS and CDR2 FQNEAQ. CDR3 length equals 14 residues. DNA for the CDR3: TGTGCCAGCAGCTTATTCCGGGGTGGTGAAAAACTGTTTTTT. Protein: CASSLFRGGEKLFF.

The J gene is TRBJ2-2, the V gene TRBV11-2; D is perhaps TRBD1 (5 bases). Germline CDR1 reads SGHAT; CDR2 reads FQNNGV. CDR3 length equals 16 residues. V lost 3 bases to trimming and J lost 3 bases, with 14 bases between them. Written as DNA, the CDR3 is TGTGCCAGCAGCTTCTACAGGTCGGATTACACCGGGGAGCTGTTTTTT. Amino acids: CASSFYRSDYTGELFF. Drawing the rest from reference TRBV11-2 and TRBJ2-2, the complete variable domain is EAGVAQSPRYKIIEKRQSVAFWCNPISGHATLYWYQQILGQGPKLLIQFQNNGVVDDSQLPKDRFSAERLKGVDSTLKIQPAKLEDSAVYLCASSFYRSDYTGELFFGEGSRLTVL.

This clone was found many times. This chain links TRBV5-6 with TRBJ2-1; the match to TRBD2 covers 8 bases. This CDR3 region has 16 residues. J gave up 6 bases and V 4 bases, and 12 bases lay outside the gene matches. Germline values: CDR1 SGHDT, CDR2 YYEEEE. The DNA for the CDR3 is TGTGCCAGCAGCCCGGTCGGGAGGGCCTCCGTCAATGAGCAGTTCTTC. It specifies CASSPVGRASVNEQFF.

The rearrangement links TRBV11-1 to TRBJ2-5; possibly TRBD1 for D (5 bases). The CDR3 extends over 14 amino acids. Between the trimmed V and J ends, which lost 5 bases and 7 bases, there was a span of 17 bases. CDR1 is SGHAT and CDR2 is FQDESV in the germline V gene (reference sequence). The CDR3 DNA reads as TGTGCCAGCAGCCGTGTTAACAGGTGGGGGACCCAGTACTTC. Translating gives CASSRVNRWGTQYF.

The chain has TRBV6-1 and TRBJ1-1; D call uncertain. CDR1 MNHNS and CDR2 SASEGT come from the germline V gene. The V and J ends lost 10 bases and 11 bases respectively, with 17 bases between them. The CDR3 has 11 amino acids. CDR3 coding DNA: TGTGCCACCGAGTGGAACAGCCGGGCTTTCTTT. As protein: CATEWNSRAFF.

This clone turned up a few times. The CDR3 DNA follows: TGTGCCAGCAGCTTGGTTTCAGGGGGCTTTCAAGATACGCAGTATTTT. Translating gives CASSLVSGGFQDTQYF. The V and J genes are TRBV5-5 and TRBJ2-3; 8 positions agree with TRBD1. Trimming removed 0 bases from V and 5 bases from J; junction bases left unmatched: 8. CDR3 size: 16 residues. Germline loops: CDR1 SGHKS, CDR2 YYEKEE (reference sequence).

This chain uses TRBV15 with TRBJ2-3, with 9 bases that match TRBD2. V lost 2 bases and J lost 1; bases outside the gene matches: 13. The germline V gene has CDR1 LNHNV and CDR2 YYDKDF (reference sequence). CDR3 length: 19 residues. The CDR3 protein is CATSRQNLEREEGTDTQYF. The CDR3 bases are TGTGCCACCAGCAGACAAAACCTCGAGCGGGAGGAAGGCACAGATACGCAGTATTTT. Full variable domain (remainder filled in from reference TRBV15 and TRBJ2-3): DAMVIQNPRYQVTQFGKPVTLSCSQTLNHNVMYWYQQKSSQAPKLLFHYYDKDFNNEADTPDNFQSRRPNTSFCFLDIRSPGLGDTAMYLCATSRQNLEREEGTDTQYFGPGTRLTVL.

The J gene is TRBJ2-3, the V gene TRBV7-3, with a weak D call TRBD1 (5 bases). Germline V gene lookup returns CDR1 SGHTA and CDR2 FQGTGA. Trimming pared 2 bases from V and 0 bases from J, leaving 6 bases between. CDR3 size: 14 residues. The CDR3: CASSLGASTDTQYF. In DNA form, the CDR3 reads TGTGCCAGCAGCTTAGGGGCTAGCACAGATACGCAGTATTTT.